The 27 T cell receptor beta chains below were found in one sample sequenced in a study of blood T cell repertoires in COVID-19. Method: immunoSEQ multiplex PCR; TCRdb's copy keeps in-frame clones and lacks some. The sample records approximately 230,000 clones, around 89% being singletons. The material sequenced was PBMCs or T cells enriched from blood (not recorded which). The receptors derive from a woman between 25 and 40 years old who had recovered from COVID-19.

A word on this clone: The identical CDR3 is also encoded by other nucleotide sequences in the sample. The chain couples TRBV27 to TRBJ1-1; 9 bases fit TRBD1. V gave up 4 bases and J gave up 0 bases; unmatched junction bases: 0. The CDR3 is 14 amino acids. In germline, CDR1 is MNHEY, CDR2 SMNVEV (reference sequence). CDR3 DNA: TGTGCCAGCAGTTACAGGGGGCTGAACACTGAAGCTTTCTTT. Translation gives CASSYRGLNTEAFF.

This clone was observed a handful of times. The V call is TRBV6-5, the J call TRBJ2-1, with 10 bases identical to TRBD1. From germline, CDR1 is MNHEY and CDR2 SVGAGI. There are 15 residues in the CDR3. The junction had 4 bases not matched to a gene; V was cut back by 4 bases and J by 4 bases. The CDR3 nucleotides are TGTGCCAGCAGTTCAGGGGGACAGGGGTACAATGAGCAGTTCTTC. This gives the protein CASSSGGQGYNEQFF.

This clone turned up a few times. The chain combines TRBV23-1 with TRBJ2-3; a weak D match, TRBD2 (5 bases). TRBV23-1 has ORF status, its function being uncertain. CDR3 length equals 10 residues. V was trimmed by 9 bases and J by 6 bases, leaving 7 bases between them. The CDR3 DNA is TGCGCCAGAGCGGAGGATACGCAGTATTTT. It is translated as CARAEDTQYF.

The V and J genes are TRBV6-5 and TRBJ1-2, with 10 bases matching TRBD1. The J segment lost 3 bases and the V segment lost 2 bases, leaving 3 bases of the junction unmatched. The CDR3 is 15 residues long. In germline, CDR1 is MNHEY, CDR2 SVGAGI. In DNA form, the CDR3 reads TGTGCCAGCAGTTACGCCGACAGGGGGCACTATGGCTACACCTTC. Its translation is CASSYADRGHYGYTF.

This sequence joins TRBV19 and TRBJ2-6; 14 bases are a match to TRBD2. V was clipped by 6 bases and J by 3 bases; unmatched bases: 13. This CDR3 has 20 residues. From germline, CDR1 is LNHDA and CDR2 SQIVND (reference sequence). CDR3: CASRVRWGLAGVVGANVLTF. The DNA of the CDR3 is TGTGCCAGTAGAGTCCGGTGGGGACTAGCGGGAGTTGTTGGGGCCAACGTCCTGACTTTC.

With regard to this clone: Additional DNA sequences in this sample encode the identical CDR3. This rearrangement joins TRBV27 to TRBJ2-7; 7 bases are shared with TRBD2. Germline CDR1 reads MNHEY; CDR2 reads SMNVEV (reference sequence). This CDR3 comprises 15 residues. Trimming removed 1 base from V and 1 base from J; junction bases left unmatched: 4. CDR3 protein: CASSLYPSGSYEQYF. The CDR3 region has the DNA TGTGCCAGCAGTTTATACCCTAGCGGTTCCTACGAGCAGTACTTC.

A remark on this clone: This sample includes further DNA sequences coding for the same CDR3. The chain carries TRBV28 and TRBJ2-7; D may be TRBD1 (6 bases). Germline V gives CDR1 MDHEN, CDR2 SYDVKM. With 5 bases removed from V and 0 bases from J, the gap between germline ends came to 11 bases. The CDR3 runs 14 residues. CDR3 in amino acids: CASSLAGVSYEQYF. The DNA of the CDR3 is TGTGCCAGCAGTCTAGCAGGGGTCTCCTACGAGCAGTACTTC.

This sequence joins TRBV29-1 and TRBJ1-4; 11 positions agree with TRBD1. Germline V gene data show CDR1 as SQVTM and CDR2 as ANQGSEA. J lost 6 bases, V lost 7 bases, and 4 bases had no gene match. The CDR3 is made up of 13 amino acids. For the CDR3, the DNA is TGCAGCGCTGCGGGACAGGGGGATGAAAAACTGTTTTTT. It yields the protein CSAAGQGDEKLFF.

The V call is TRBV7-2, the J call TRBJ2-1; 10 bases map to TRBD2. Germline values: CDR1 SGHTA, CDR2 FQGNSA. The CDR3 totals 14 residues. J was trimmed by 6 bases and V by 9 bases; bases with no gene match: 8. The CDR3 coding sequence is TGTGCCAGTAGTGTAGGACTAGCGGCCAATGAGCAGTTCTTC. Its translation is CASSVGLAANEQFF.

The rearrangement joins TRBV6-2 or TRBV6-3 to TRBJ2-1; TRBD2 matches 10 bases. V shed 6 bases, J shed 15 bases, and the junction held 8 bases outside the gene matches. CDR3 length equals 12 residues. CDR1 is MNHEY, CDR2 SVGEGT, per germline. This CDR3 is CASSQKREGGFF. DNA for the CDR3: TGTGCCAGCAGCCAAAAGCGGGAGGGTGGGTTCTTC.

The rearrangement uses TRBV19 and TRBJ1-5, with D unclear. In germline, CDR1 is LNHDA, CDR2 SQIVND (reference sequence). The V and J ends lost 6 bases and 4 bases respectively, with 13 bases between them. The CDR3 has 14 amino acids. This CDR3 reads CASSPRPRNQPQHF. The CDR3 region has the DNA TGTGCCAGTAGCCCCCGCCCGCGGAATCAGCCCCAGCATTTT.

The chain couples TRBV5-1 to TRBJ2-7, with D unclear. The CDR3 covers 15 residues. The V and J ends lost 0 bases and 2 bases respectively, with 12 bases between them. The germline V gene encodes CDR1 SGHRS and CDR2 YFSETQ. The CDR3 nucleotides read TGCGCCAGCAGCTTGGACCCCGCACCGGCCTACGAGCAGTACTTC. As protein: CASSLDPAPAYEQYF.

The genes are TRBV19 and TRBJ1-3, with D tentatively TRBD1 (5 bases). The CDR3 extends over 16 amino acids. Germline CDR1 reads LNHDA; CDR2 reads SQIVND (reference sequence). The V gene lost 7 bases and the J gene lost 5 bases, with 21 bases spanning the gap. CDR3 in amino acids: CASTDLALGGRNTIYF. The CDR3 nucleotides are TGTGCCAGTACCGACCTAGCCCTCGGGGGGAGAAACACCATATATTTT. Full variable domain (remainder filled in from reference TRBV19 and TRBJ1-3): DGGITQSPKYLFRKEGQNVTLSCEQNLNHDAMYWYRQDPGQGLRLIYYSQIVNDFQKGDIAEGYSVSREKKESFPLTVTSAQKNPTAFYLCASTDLALGGRNTIYFGEGSWLTVV.

The chain combines TRBV18 with TRBJ1-1, with TRBD1 matching over 7 bases. There are 17 residues in the CDR3. Trimming removed 2 bases from V and 1 base from J; junction bases left unmatched: 10. Germline V lookup: CDR1 KGHSH, CDR2 LQKENI. The CDR3: CASSPSTYRGGNTEAFF. DNA of the CDR3: TGTGCCAGCTCACCAAGTACGTACAGGGGAGGGAACACTGAAGCTTTCTTT.

The chain links TRBV29-1 to TRBJ1-2, with a possible D match to TRBD1 (5 bases). Per germline, CDR1 SQVTM and CDR2 ANQGSEA. Trimming took 4 bases from V and 6 from J, leaving 24 bases between them. The CDR3 spans 16 residues. CDR3: CSVGHNSPTGQDGYTF. CDR3 DNA sequence: TGCAGCGTTGGACACAACAGCCCGACCGGACAAGATGGCTACACCTTC.

V usage is TRBV5-6 and J usage is TRBJ2-2; 8 positions match TRBD2. The trim removed 0 bases at V and 6 bases at J, leaving 10 bases unmatched. CDR1 and CDR2 (germline): SGHDT, YYEEEE. This CDR3 has 17 amino acids. Here the CDR3 reads CASSLEPPASGSGELFF. The CDR3 coding sequence is TGTGCCAGCAGCTTGGAACCCCCGGCTAGCGGGTCCGGGGAGCTGTTTTTT.

The rearrangement joins TRBV2 to TRBJ2-5; 10 bases line up with TRBD2. Trimming at V came to 6 bases and at J to 1 base, leaving 8 bases not matched to a gene. The germline gives CDR1 SNHLY, CDR2 FYNNEI. CDR3 length: 16 residues. CDR3 loop: CASRQILAGPQETQYF. Here the CDR3 DNA reads TGTGCCAGCAGACAAATACTAGCGGGACCCCAAGAGACCCAGTACTTC.

The CDR3 sequence is CASSPMGGGADTQYF. CDR3 sequence (DNA): TGTGCCAGCAGCCCTATGGGCGGAGGCGCAGATACGCAGTATTTT. The gene calls are TRBV7-3 and TRBJ2-3; possibly TRBD2 for D (5 bases). The CDR3 is 15 amino acids. V dropped 5 bases and J dropped 4 bases, with 16 bases sitting between them. The V gene's germline CDR1 is SGHTA and CDR2 FQGTGA.

This chain joins TRBV6-5 and TRBJ2-7; TRBD2 matches at 7 bases. Trimming cost V 8 bases and J 4 bases; bases outside gene matches: 11. This CDR3 spans 14 amino acids. Germline values: CDR1 MNHEY, CDR2 SVGAGI. CDR3 nucleotides: TGTGCCAGCTGCAGACCGGGAGGAAAATACGAGCAGTACTTC. Translation gives CASCRPGGKYEQYF.

Here the CDR3 reads CASSLQGQGNEQYF. CDR3 DNA: TGTGCCAGCAGCTTACAGGGACAGGGAAACGAGCAGTACTTC. The rearrangement links TRBV7-3 to TRBJ2-7; 9 nucleotides line up with TRBD1. V was clipped by 2 bases and J by 5 bases; unmatched bases: 4. The CDR3 runs 14 residues. CDR1 is SGHTA, CDR2 FQGTGA, per germline. The full variable domain, rest sourced from reference TRBV7-3 and TRBJ2-7, is GAGVSQTPSNKVTEKGKYVELRCDPISGHTALYWYRQSLGQGPEFLIYFQGTGAADDSGLPNDRFFAVRPEGSVSTLKIQRTERGDSAVYLCASSLQGQGNEQYFGPGTRLTVT.

V gene TRBV27 combines with J gene TRBJ1-1; possibly TRBD1 for D (5 bases). CDR1 is MNHEY, CDR2 SMNVEV, per germline (reference sequence). Trimming left V 2 bases short and J 5 bases short, with 12 bases between. This CDR3 has 14 amino acids. As DNA, the CDR3 is TGTGCCAGCAGTTTAGCTAGGGGAACAACTGAAGCTTTCTTT. Its protein product is CASSLARGTTEAFF.

The V gene is TRBV12-3 or TRBV12-4, the J gene TRBJ2-7; D ambiguous. This CDR3 has 12 residues. V was trimmed by 3 bases and J by 3 bases, leaving 6 bases between them. CDR3 region: CASSFSNYEQYF. Written as DNA, the CDR3 is TGTGCCAGCAGTTTCTCTAACTACGAGCAGTACTTC.

This clone was seen just once. The V gene is TRBV6-2 or TRBV6-3, the J gene TRBJ1-2, with D possibly being TRBD1 (6 bases). Germline V gives CDR1 MNHEY, CDR2 SVGEGT. The CDR3 extends over 14 amino acids. Trimming took 2 bases from V and 5 from J, leaving 12 bases between them. This CDR3 is CASSYVQGGYGYTF. The CDR3 DNA sequence: TGTGCCAGCAGTTACGTACAGGGTGGATATGGCTACACCTTC.

The CDR3 DNA is TGTGCCAGCAGTTTCCCTGGGCCGGGGGAGCAGTACTTC. Amino acid sequence: CASSFPGPGEQYF. The chain carries TRBV28 and TRBJ2-7; a weak D match, TRBD2 (5 bases). CDR3 length equals 13 residues. Trimming left V 3 bases short and J 7 bases short, with 13 bases between. The germline CDR1 and CDR2 sequences are MDHEN and SYDVKM.

Remarks on this clone: The junction does not match germline at one end; this may be a read error. The V call is TRBV4-3, the J call TRBJ1-2, with a tentative D call TRBD1 (6 bases). The germline CDR1 and CDR2 sequences are LGHNA and YSLEER. The CDR3 has 14 residues. CDR3 bases: TGCGCCAGCAGTCAAGCCAGGGGTGAAGGCGGCTACACCTTC. This translates into CASSQARGEGGYTF.

This chain connects TRBV4-3 to TRBJ2-1; D may be TRBD2 (5 bases). The germline V gene encodes CDR1 LGHNA and CDR2 YSLEER. The ends were cut back, 0 bases at V and 9 bases at J, with 9 bases in the middle. The CDR3 covers 13 residues. The CDR3 region has the DNA TGCGCCAGCAGCCAAGATCCGAGGGCTGAGCAGTTCTTC. Translated: CASSQDPRAEQFF.

CDR3 in amino acids: CASSLALDSYTDTQYF. The CDR3 nucleotides are TGTGCCAGCAGCTTAGCGCTGGACTCGTACACAGATACGCAGTATTTT. The chain combines TRBV7-6 with TRBJ2-3, with D possibly being TRBD2 (5 bases). The V gene lost 0 bases and the J gene lost 2 bases, with 12 bases spanning the gap. This CDR3 spans 16 amino acids. Germline CDR1 and CDR2: SGHVS and FNYEAQ.